This T cell receptor (beta chain) stems from a study of CD8+CD57+ T cells in acquired aplastic anemia. The wider study: The study obtained an average of about 3.1 ug of DNA from sorted CD4+ and CD8+ cells.

TCR beta VDJ and CDR3 profiling used genomic DNA as template. TCRdb analysed the reads with MiXCR anew, one entry per CDR3 protein. Counted here are approximately 180,000 distinct CDR3 sequences, roughly half occurring once; the ten biggest clones make up about 1.8%. Study-wide points: Patients and controls shared approximately 30 CD8+ CDR3 sequences, highly expressed in patients. The CD8+ Simpson's diversity of patients and controls was not significantly different.

Selection for sequencing was limited to patients who had shown CD8+CD57+ cell expansion by flow cytometry. No patient had been given any therapy when blood was sampled. In its sample, this clonotype was seen many times. Its antigen is unidentified. The CDR3 is made up of 12 amino acids. The V end lost 1 base, the J end lost 3 bases, and 4 bases lay between the germline ends. Per the germline V gene, CDR1 is LGHDT and CDR2 is YNNKEL (reference sequence). The sequenced sample consisted of sorted CD4+, CD8+, or CD8+CD57+ T cells (not recorded which) from PBMCs. The sequence derives from a human donor with aplastic anemia. V usage is TRBV3-1 and J usage is TRBJ2-7; no reliable D call. As DNA, the CDR3 is TGTGCCAGCAGCCAAGGGCTCTACGAGCAGTACTTC. This translates into CASSQGLYEQYF.